What follows are 25 T cell receptor beta chains derived from one specimen sequenced in a study of blood T cells in healthy people across ages. A second roughly 7 to 11 cycle PCR used barcoded and J-beta primers. TCRdb analysed the 5' RACE reads with MiXCR anew, one entry per CDR3 protein. The sample carries some 760,000 distinct CDR3 sequences, roughly 25% recorded once. The sample was also linked to a second study, of T cells of mothers and their children.

Sequencing was done on a sample of blood. The receptors here all came from a boy between 10 and 17 years old in good health.

V is TRBV5-1 and J is TRBJ2-3; the match to TRBD2 covers 7 bases. The CDR3 consists of 15 residues. V shed 0 bases, J shed 4 bases, and the junction held 5 bases outside the gene matches. Looked up from germline, CDR1 is SGHRS and CDR2 is YFSETQ. The CDR3 protein is CASSLEGRESDTQYF. CDR3 nucleotides: TGCGCCAGCAGCTTGGAGGGGCGGGAGTCAGATACGCAGTATTTT.

The gene calls are TRBV11-2 and TRBJ2-1; D ambiguous. The CDR3 consists of 11 residues. V was clipped by 5 bases and J by 5 bases, with 4 bases between them. Germline V gene lookup returns CDR1 SGHAT and CDR2 FQNNGV. CDR3 in DNA: TGTGCCAGCAGCACCGACAATGAGCAGTTCTTC. Amino acids: CASSTDNEQFF.

This clonotype came up a few times. The gene calls are TRBV20-1 and TRBJ2-3, with 7 bases fitting TRBD1. Germline V gene data show CDR1 as DFQATT and CDR2 as SNEGSKA (reference sequence). CDR3 length: 14 residues. J was trimmed by 6 bases and V by 5 bases; bases with no gene match: 11. Here the CDR3 DNA reads TGCAGTGCTGCACAGGGGAGTAGGTTTGATACGCAGTATTTT. Its translation is CSAAQGSRFDTQYF.

This chain joins TRBV7-8 and TRBJ1-1; TRBD1 matches 9 bases. Germline CDR1 SGHVS, CDR2 FQNEAQ. The J segment lost 3 bases and the V segment lost 6 bases, leaving 5 bases of the junction unmatched. The CDR3 spans 14 residues. CDR3 sequence (DNA): TGTGCCAGCAGAGAGAGGACAGGGGACACTGAAGCTTTCTTT. It translates to CASRERTGDTEAFF.

The chain carries TRBV4-3 and TRBJ2-5; a weak D match, TRBD1 (6 bases). The J call may be in error: the DNA end matches TRBJ2-1 better. CDR1 and CDR2 (germline): LGHNA, YSLEER. The CDR3 runs to 15 residues. The CDR3 reads CASSQASAGDNEQFF. The DNA for the CDR3 is TGCGCCAGCAGCCAAGCTTCGGCAGGGGACAATGAGCAGTTCTTC.

The chain carries TRBV6-2 or TRBV6-3 and TRBJ1-2; 11 bases match TRBD1. The CDR3 has 14 residues. Germline V lookup: CDR1 MNHEY, CDR2 SVGEGT. J was trimmed by 4 bases and V by 2 bases; bases with no gene match: 0. The CDR3 protein is CASSYGTGGYGYTF. For the CDR3, the DNA is TGTGCCAGCAGTTACGGGACAGGGGGCTATGGCTACACCTTC.

The chain combines TRBV4-3 with TRBJ2-5, with 7 bases lining up with TRBD1. This CDR3 spans 15 amino acids. The trim removed 1 base at V and 11 bases at J, leaving 13 bases unmatched. Germline V CDR1 and CDR2: LGHNA, YSLEER. The CDR3 nucleotides are TGCGCCAGCAGCCAAGCGTACACAGGGGTATGGGAGCAGTACTTC. Its protein is CASSQAYTGVWEQYF.

This clonotype was picked up a small number of times. The J gene is TRBJ2-3, the V gene TRBV7-9; 11 nucleotides line up with TRBD2. The trim removed 1 base at V and 1 base at J, leaving 4 bases unmatched. There are 17 residues in the CDR3. Per the germline V gene, CDR1 is SEHNR and CDR2 is FQNEAQ (reference sequence). For the CDR3, the DNA is TGTGCCAGCAGCTTAGGCCCTAGCGGGAGGCGCACAGATACGCAGTATTTT. Its protein is CASSLGPSGRRTDTQYF.

The CDR3 nucleotides are TGTGCCAGCAGTGGGCAGGGTAGAGAGACCCAGTACTTC. Translated, it gives CASSGQGRETQYF. The chain has TRBV6-5 and TRBJ2-5, with D possibly being TRBD1 (5 bases). The CDR3 consists of 13 residues. Germline CDR1 MNHEY, CDR2 SVGAGI. V lost 5 bases, J lost 4 bases, and 11 bases lay in between.

V is TRBV9 and J is TRBJ2-7; 7 bases line up with TRBD1. The junction had 6 bases not matched to a gene; V was cut back by 4 bases and J by 2 bases. Germline V gives CDR1 SGDLS, CDR2 YYNGEE. CDR3 length: 14 amino acids. CDR3: CASSTRDSPYEQYF. DNA for the CDR3: TGTGCCAGCAGCACTAGGGACAGCCCCTACGAGCAGTACTTC.

This clonotype was picked up one time. The chain combines TRBV7-9 with TRBJ1-1; the D gene is possibly TRBD1 (6 bases). Germline values: CDR1 SEHNR, CDR2 FQNEAQ (reference sequence). There are 16 residues in the CDR3. V gave up 5 bases and J gave up 2 bases, with 18 bases separating them. In nucleotides, the CDR3 is TGTGCCAGCAGCGAGGTCGGACTCAGGGGAAACACTGAAGCTTTCTTT. It translates to CASSEVGLRGNTEAFF.

Comment on this clonotype: The CDR3 end shows no conserved phenylalanine or tryptophan, and so a read error is likely. The chain links TRBV7-3 to TRBJ2-7; D may be TRBD1 or TRBD2 (6 bases each). The CDR3 contains 13 residues. Per germline, CDR1 SGHTA and CDR2 FQGTGA. In DNA, the CDR3 is TGTGCCGGCAGCATCGGGGGCAGCTACGAGCAGTACCTC. Its translation: CAGSIGGSYEQYL.

This rearrangement joins TRBV5-1 to TRBJ2-7; 9 nucleotides agree with TRBD2. Germline V CDR1 and CDR2: SGHRS, YFSETQ. CDR3 length: 16 amino acids. After removal of 1 base from V and 3 bases from J, the junction contained 8 bases not matched to a gene. CDR3: CASSLIGSGGDYEQYF. The CDR3 bases are TGCGCCAGCAGCTTGATAGGTAGCGGGGGAGACTACGAGCAGTACTTC.

V and J are TRBV6-1 and TRBJ2-5; 10 nucleotides align to TRBD1. The J call is uncertain, as TRBJ2-1 better fits the DNA end. This CDR3 region has 14 residues. Germline V gene lookup returns CDR1 MNHNS and CDR2 SASEGT. DNA for the CDR3: TGTGCCAGCAACTTCGACAGGGGGCAGGGTGAGCAGTTCTTC. Translated, it gives CASNFDRGQGEQFF.

The chain has TRBV29-1 and TRBJ2-3; D not resolved. The CDR3 sequence is 13 residues long. Deletions cut 3 bases from V and 2 bases from J, with 9 bases between. Germline V gives CDR1 SQVTM, CDR2 ANQGSEA. The CDR3 nucleotides are TGCAGCGTTGATTCGTATTACACAGATACGCAGTATTTT. Protein product: CSVDSYYTDTQYF.

This clonotype has just a few counts. J is TRBJ2-1 and V is TRBV24-1; D may match TRBD1 or TRBD2 (5 bases each). This CDR3 is 17 amino acids long. In germline, CDR1 is KGHDR, CDR2 SFDVKD. V lost 4 bases, J lost 3 bases, and 18 bases lay in between. CDR3 region: CATSDHLVGEFYNEQFF. Written as DNA, the CDR3 is TGTGCCACCAGTGACCACCTAGTGGGGGAGTTCTACAATGAGCAGTTCTTC.

The rearrangement links TRBV10-3 to TRBJ2-7; 7 nucleotides line up with TRBD1. V lost 10 bases and J lost 0; bases outside the gene matches: 9. Germline V gene sequence: CDR1 ENHRY, CDR2 SYGVKD. The CDR3 is made up of 14 amino acids. The CDR3 DNA follows: TGTGCCACAAACAGGGGAGATGGCTCCTACGAGCAGTACTTC. Encoded protein: CATNRGDGSYEQYF.

The chain has TRBV7-9 and TRBJ1-1; the D is unclear. Per germline, CDR1 SEHNR and CDR2 FQNEAQ (reference sequence). V lost 0 bases to trimming and J lost 10 bases, with 6 bases between them. The CDR3 extends over 11 amino acids. CDR3 sequence (DNA): TGTGCCAGCAGCTTAGCCCGAGTAGCTTTCTTT. Amino acid sequence: CASSLARVAFF.

The chain is built from TRBV3-1 and TRBJ2-3; D possibly corresponds to TRBD2 (7 bases). The germline CDR1 and CDR2 sequences are LGHDT and YNNKEL (reference sequence). V was clipped by 5 bases and J by 2 bases, with 14 bases between them. This CDR3 spans 15 amino acids. The DNA for the CDR3 is TGTGCCAGCAGCGCCACGGGGGGCCACACAGATACGCAGTATTTT. It codes for CASSATGGHTDTQYF.

The gene calls are TRBV7-3 and TRBJ2-3; tentative D call: TRBD2 (6 bases). The CDR3 runs 15 residues. Germline V gives CDR1 SGHTA, CDR2 FQGTGA. Trimming left V 5 bases short and J 6 bases short, with 18 bases between. The chain's CDR3 is CASSQRRENIDTQYF. Here the CDR3 DNA reads TGTGCCAGCAGCCAGAGGCGGGAAAACATCGATACGCAGTATTTT.

Only a few counts were recorded for this clonotype. The chain recombines TRBV29-1 with TRBJ2-5, with 11 nucleotides matching TRBD1. The CDR3 sequence is 15 residues long. The germline gives CDR1 SQVTM, CDR2 ANQGSEA. J lost 7 bases, V lost 0 bases, and 7 bases had no gene match. This chain's CDR3 is CSVEDHRDRGATQYF. CDR3 sequence (DNA): TGCAGCGTTGAAGATCACCGGGACAGGGGGGCGACCCAGTACTTC.

This clonotype was detected ten times or more. This rearrangement joins TRBV3-1 to TRBJ2-5; unclear D gene. The CDR3 covers 15 residues. Germline CDR1 LGHDT, CDR2 YNNKEL (reference sequence). Between the trimmed V and J ends, which lost 1 base and 5 bases, there was a span of 14 bases. CDR3 in amino acids: CASSQGRAHQETQYF. Here the CDR3 DNA reads TGTGCCAGCAGCCAAGGTAGAGCCCATCAGGAGACCCAGTACTTC.

The rearrangement links TRBV7-9 to TRBJ2-1; D call uncertain. Germline CDR1 SEHNR, CDR2 FQNEAQ (reference sequence). Deletions cut 4 bases from V and 8 bases from J, with 9 bases between. The CDR3 contains 12 residues. CDR3 nucleotides: TGTGCCAGCAGCTACCGGGCCTATGAGCAGTTCTTC. Encoded protein: CASSYRAYEQFF.

This clonotype was observed a handful of times. DNA for the CDR3: TGTGCCAGTGCTCCTAGCGGGAGCTTCGAGACCCAGTACTTC. Encoded protein: CASAPSGSFETQYF. The rearrangement joins TRBV7-3 to TRBJ2-5, with TRBD2 matching over 10 bases. The junction had 9 bases not matched to a gene; V was cut back by 9 bases and J by 5 bases. Germline V lookup: CDR1 SGHTA, CDR2 FQGTGA. The CDR3 is 14 amino acids.

This clonotype was seen only a few times. V gene TRBV29-1 combines with J gene TRBJ2-7, with D perhaps TRBD2 (5 bases). Trimming left V 3 bases short and J 3 bases short, with 12 bases between. Per the germline V gene, CDR1 is SQVTM and CDR2 is ANQGSEA. This CDR3 is built from 13 residues. CDR3: CSVETGESYEQYF. The CDR3 DNA is TGCAGCGTTGAGACTGGGGAGAGCTACGAGCAGTACTTC.